These 12 T cell receptor beta chains were all obtained from the same sample, sequenced in a study of control samples from healthy donors and cancer patients. Libraries were prepared by immunoSEQ multiplex PCR; TCRdb keeps only in-frame clonotypes and omits some of them. The profile shows approximately 100,000 clones, more than 75% of them singletons. The sequenced sample consisted of blood. The source of these receptors is a man younger than 45 in good health.

V gene TRBV5-1 combines with J gene TRBJ1-5; D possibly corresponds to TRBD1 (6 bases). V lost 4 bases, J lost 6 bases, and 14 bases lay in between. This CDR3 contains 14 residues. Germline CDR1 and CDR2: SGHRS and YFSETQ. Here the CDR3 DNA reads TGCGCCAGCAGCCCCGGGACACAGGGTCAGCCCCAGCATTTT. This encodes CASSPGTQGQPQHF.

CDR3 sequence: CASSPGTERYGYTF. CDR3 DNA sequence: TGTGCCAGCTCACCCGGGACAGAACGCTATGGCTACACCTTC. The chain combines TRBV18 with TRBJ1-2, with 7 bases lining up with TRBD1. V dropped 3 bases and J dropped 4; count of bases not matched to a gene: 5. Germline CDR1 is KGHSH and CDR2 is LQKENI. The CDR3 covers 14 residues.

This clone was counted only a few times. The CDR3 DNA is TGTGCCAGCTCAACAGGGTCGGGTGAAGCTTTCTTT. Translation gives CASSTGSGEAFF. The chain couples TRBV18 to TRBJ1-1; D may be TRBD1 (6 bases). The ends were cut back, 5 bases at V and 7 bases at J, with 11 bases in the middle. The CDR3 length is 12 residues. The germline gives CDR1 KGHSH, CDR2 LQKENI.

This sequence joins TRBV5-1 and TRBJ2-7, with D perhaps matching TRBD2 (5 bases). This CDR3 region has 13 residues. Trimming removed 0 bases at V and 5 bases at J, with 9 bases between. The V gene's germline CDR1 is SGHRS and CDR2 YFSETQ. The CDR3 sequence is CASSLVGSHEQYF. In nucleotides, the CDR3 is TGCGCCAGCAGCTTGGTTGGGAGCCACGAGCAGTACTTC.

The chain carries TRBV6-4 and TRBJ2-3; 10 bases fit TRBD1. Germline CDR1 reads MRHNA; CDR2 reads SNTAGT. The junction had 8 bases not matched to a gene; V was cut back by 5 bases and J by 3 bases. The CDR3 sequence is 16 residues long. The CDR3 sequence is CASSLSTGGGTDTQYF. DNA of the CDR3: TGTGCCAGCAGTCTTTCGACAGGGGGCGGTACAGATACGCAGTATTTT.

The V gene is TRBV5-8, the J gene TRBJ1-2, with D tentatively TRBD1 (6 bases). Germline CDR1 is SGHTS and CDR2 is YDEGEE. V dropped 0 bases and J dropped 0 bases, with 6 bases sitting between them. The CDR3 covers 14 residues. CDR3 DNA sequence: TGTGCCAGCAGCTTGGAGGGGGCTAACTATGGCTACACCTTC. Translating it yields CASSLEGANYGYTF.

The chain couples TRBV7-2 to TRBJ2-3; D remains ambiguous. The CDR3 totals 14 residues. CDR1 and CDR2 (germline): SGHTA, FQGNSA. Trimming pared 10 bases from V and 2 bases from J, leaving 16 bases between. As DNA, the CDR3 is TGTGCCACCGGCCCGGAAGCCTCCACAGATACGCAGTATTTT. Protein: CATGPEASTDTQYF.

The chain couples TRBV7-9 to TRBJ1-2; 7 positions match TRBD1. The V gene end was trimmed by 2 bases and the J gene end by 7 bases; junction bases not matched to a gene: 16. The CDR3 contains 17 residues. Germline-derived CDR1 and CDR2 are SEHNR and FQNEAQ (reference sequence). In nucleotides, the CDR3 is TGTGCCAGCAGCTTACTAACGGCTGGGGAACAGGGGAGTGGCTACACCTTC. Its protein is CASSLLTAGEQGSGYTF.

This clone was seen only a few times. The chain joins TRBV21-1 to TRBJ2-2; the DNA was not compared with TRBD1, the D call given in the table. TRBV21-1 is a recognized pseudogene. The CDR3 totals 12 residues. CDR3 residues: CASPTGVGELFF. The CDR3 DNA reads TGTGCCAGCCCGACAGGGGTCGGGGAGCTGTTTTTT.

V usage is TRBV28 and J usage is TRBJ1-6; tentatively, D is TRBD1 (5 bases). The CDR3 is 17 residues long. CDR1 MDHEN and CDR2 SYDVKM come from the germline V gene. V gave up 2 bases and J gave up 9 bases, with 20 bases separating them. This CDR3 is CASSLSVAGTRSSPLHF. DNA for the CDR3: TGTGCCAGCAGTTTAAGTGTCGCGGGGACTCGCAGTTCACCCCTCCACTTT.

V gene TRBV11-3 combines with J gene TRBJ2-3; TRBD1 matches at 9 bases. The junction had 9 bases not matched to a gene; V was cut back by 0 bases and J by 14 bases. The length of the CDR3 is 14 residues. Looked up from germline, CDR1 is SGHNT and CDR2 is YENEEA. As DNA, the CDR3 is TGTGCCAGCAGCTTAGATTCCGGGACAGGGAGTAGGTATTTT. Protein product: CASSLDSGTGSRYF.

This chain uses TRBV19 with TRBJ1-2, with a tentative D call TRBD1 (5 bases). Between the trimmed V and J ends, which lost 3 bases and 4 bases, there was a span of 33 bases. The CDR3 has 21 residues. CDR1 is LNHDA, CDR2 SQIVND, per germline (reference sequence). The CDR3: CASSIGYGADETGKFGYGYTF. DNA of the CDR3: TGTGCCAGTAGTATTGGTTATGGGGCCGATGAGACGGGCAAGTTTGGCTATGGCTACACCTTC.